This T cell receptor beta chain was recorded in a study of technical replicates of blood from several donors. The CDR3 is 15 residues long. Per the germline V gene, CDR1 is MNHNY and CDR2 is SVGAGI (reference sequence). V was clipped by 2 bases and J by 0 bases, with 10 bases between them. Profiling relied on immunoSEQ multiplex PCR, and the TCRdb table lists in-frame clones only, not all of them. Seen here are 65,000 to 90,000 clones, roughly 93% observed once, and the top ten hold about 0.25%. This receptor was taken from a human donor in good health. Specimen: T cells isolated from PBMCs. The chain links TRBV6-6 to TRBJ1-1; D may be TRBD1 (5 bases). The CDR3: CASSYPTTVNTEAFF. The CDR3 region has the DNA TGTGCCAGCAGTTACCCCACGACAGTGAACACTGAAGCTTTCTTT.